This T cell receptor (beta chain) was obtained from a study of T-cell reconstitution after alpha-beta-depleted transplantation in children. Findings and caveats of the study: Counts and diversity of T cells one year after transplant came mostly from newly produced T cells. Alpha-beta T cells present about two months after transplant were reported to originate from several hundred expanded graft clones. The study traced high day-60 TCRbeta diversity in some patients to surviving recipient T cells and thymic progenitors.

There are many counts of this clonotype. Its antigen is undetermined. TCRbeta library construction was performed incorporating unique molecular identifiers. Each CDR3 protein gets one entry after TCRdb re-called the PCR reads with MiXCR. The sample includes around 29,000 distinct CDR3 sequences, around 6.3% seen only once; the top ten take about 7%. The CDR3 sequence is 14 residues long. Germline CDR1 is MNHEY and CDR2 is SMNVEV (reference sequence). The trim removed 8 bases at V and 6 bases at J, leaving 10 bases unmatched. The receptor's source is a male patient under 18 who had a stem cell transplant for acute myeloid leukemia, so the T cells may come from the graft donor. The sample was PBMCs, mostly from graft donor cells, taken 180 days after TCRalphabeta/CD19-depleted stem cell transplant. The chain couples TRBV27 to TRBJ1-5; 7 bases line up with TRBD1. The CDR3 coding sequence is TGTGCCAGCCGTGATCGACAGGGATCTCAGCCCCAGCATTTT. Residues: CASRDRQGSQPQHF.